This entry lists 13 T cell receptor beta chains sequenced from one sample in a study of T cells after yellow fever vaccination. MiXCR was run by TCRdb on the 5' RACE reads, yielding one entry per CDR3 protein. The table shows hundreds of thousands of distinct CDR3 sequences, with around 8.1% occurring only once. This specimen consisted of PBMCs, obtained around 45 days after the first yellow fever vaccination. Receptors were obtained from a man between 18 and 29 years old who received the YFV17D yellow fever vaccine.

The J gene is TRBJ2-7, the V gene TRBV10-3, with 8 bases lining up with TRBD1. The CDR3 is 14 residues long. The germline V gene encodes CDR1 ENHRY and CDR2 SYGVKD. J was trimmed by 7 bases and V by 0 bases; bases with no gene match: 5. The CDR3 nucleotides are TGTGCCATCAGTGAGTCCACAGGGGGAAGGGAGCAGTACTTC. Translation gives CAISESTGGREQYF.

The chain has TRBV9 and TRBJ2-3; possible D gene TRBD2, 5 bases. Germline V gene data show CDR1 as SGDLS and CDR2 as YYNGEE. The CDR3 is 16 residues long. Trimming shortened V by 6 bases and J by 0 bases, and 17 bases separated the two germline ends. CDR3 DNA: TGTGCCAGCACAGAGGGCGGCCTCTCTAGCACAGATACGCAGTATTTT. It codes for CASTEGGLSSTDTQYF.

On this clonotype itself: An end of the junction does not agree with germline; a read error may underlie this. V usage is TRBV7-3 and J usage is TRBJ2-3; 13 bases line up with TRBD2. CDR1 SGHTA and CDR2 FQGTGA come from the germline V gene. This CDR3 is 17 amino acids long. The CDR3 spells CASSLGLAGSSTDTRYF. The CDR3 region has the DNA TGTGCCAGCAGCCTGGGACTAGCGGGGTCTAGCACAGATACGCGGTATTTT.

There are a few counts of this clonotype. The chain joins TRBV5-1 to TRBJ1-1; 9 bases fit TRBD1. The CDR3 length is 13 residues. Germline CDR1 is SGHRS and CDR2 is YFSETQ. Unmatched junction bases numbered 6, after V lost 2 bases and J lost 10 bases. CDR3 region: CASSLEGQGLAFF. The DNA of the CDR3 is TGCGCCAGCAGCTTAGAGGGACAGGGACTAGCTTTCTTT.

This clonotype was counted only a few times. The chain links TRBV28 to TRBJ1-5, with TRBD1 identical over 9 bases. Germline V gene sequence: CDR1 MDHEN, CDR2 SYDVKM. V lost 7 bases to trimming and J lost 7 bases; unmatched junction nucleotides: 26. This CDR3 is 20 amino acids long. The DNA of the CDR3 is TGTGCCAGCACCCATTCCCCTAGCCTTAGGACAGGGGTGGTCGGCCAGCCCCAGCATTTT. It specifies CASTHSPSLRTGVVGQPQHF.

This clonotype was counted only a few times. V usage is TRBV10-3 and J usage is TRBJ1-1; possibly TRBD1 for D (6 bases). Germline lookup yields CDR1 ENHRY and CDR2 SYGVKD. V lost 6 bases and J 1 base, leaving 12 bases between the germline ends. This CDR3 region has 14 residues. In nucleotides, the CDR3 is TGTGCCATCAGGAGGGGGGAATCGAACACTGAAGCTTTCTTT. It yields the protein CAIRRGESNTEAFF.

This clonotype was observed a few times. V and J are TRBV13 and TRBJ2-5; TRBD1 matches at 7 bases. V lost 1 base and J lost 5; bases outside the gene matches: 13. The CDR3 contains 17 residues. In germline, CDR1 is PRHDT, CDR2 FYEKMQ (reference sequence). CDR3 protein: CASSLVWEGGAGETQYF. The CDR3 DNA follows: TGTGCCAGCAGCTTAGTCTGGGAAGGGGGCGCGGGTGAGACCCAGTACTTC.

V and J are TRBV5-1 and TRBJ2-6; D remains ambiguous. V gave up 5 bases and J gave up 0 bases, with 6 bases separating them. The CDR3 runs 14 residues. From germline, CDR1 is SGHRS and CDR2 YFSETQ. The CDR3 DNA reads TGCGCCAGCAGGGGCTCCTCTGGGGCCAACGTCCTGACTTTC. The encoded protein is CASRGSSGANVLTF. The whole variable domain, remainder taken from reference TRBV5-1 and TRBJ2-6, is KAGVTQTPRYLIKTRGQQVTLSCSPISGHRSVSWYQQTPGQGLQFLFEYFSETQRNKGNFPGRFSGRQFSNSRSEMNVSTLELGDSALYLCASRGSSGANVLTFGAGSRLTVL.

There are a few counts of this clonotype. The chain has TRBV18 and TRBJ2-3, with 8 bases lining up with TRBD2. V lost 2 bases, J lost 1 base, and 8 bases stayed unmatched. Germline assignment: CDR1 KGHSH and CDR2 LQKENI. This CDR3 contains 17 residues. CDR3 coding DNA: TGTGCCAGCTCACCAATCCCTAGCGGGCACGGCACAGATACGCAGTATTTT. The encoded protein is CASSPIPSGHGTDTQYF.

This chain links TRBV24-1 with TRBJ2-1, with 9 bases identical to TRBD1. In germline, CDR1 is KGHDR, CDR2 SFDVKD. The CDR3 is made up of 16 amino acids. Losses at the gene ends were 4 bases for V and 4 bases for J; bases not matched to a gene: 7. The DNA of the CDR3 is TGTGCCACCAGTGACCCCGGACAGGGGCAGTACAATGAGCAGTTCTTC. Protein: CATSDPGQGQYNEQFF.

CDR3 bases: TGTGCCATTGCTAGCGGGGGCACAGATACGCAGTATTTT. This codes for CAIASGGTDTQYF. V and J are TRBV6-1 and TRBJ2-3; 9 bases fit TRBD2. The CDR3 spans 13 residues. V lost 10 bases and J lost 1; bases outside the gene matches: 3. Germline V gene sequence: CDR1 MNHNS, CDR2 SASEGT.

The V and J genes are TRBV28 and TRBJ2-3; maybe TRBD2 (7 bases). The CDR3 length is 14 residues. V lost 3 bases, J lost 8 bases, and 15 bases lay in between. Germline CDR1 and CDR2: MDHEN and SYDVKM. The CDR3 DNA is TGTGCCAGCAGTTTTGGGGGGGCGTCGGGTACGCAGTATTTT. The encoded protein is CASSFGGASGTQYF.

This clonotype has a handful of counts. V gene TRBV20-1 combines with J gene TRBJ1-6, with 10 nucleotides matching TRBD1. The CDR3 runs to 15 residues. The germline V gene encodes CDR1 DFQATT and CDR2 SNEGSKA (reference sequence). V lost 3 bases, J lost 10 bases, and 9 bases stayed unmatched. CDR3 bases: TGCAGTGCTAGGGTCCCGGGACAGGGGTACTCACCCCTCCACTTT. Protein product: CSARVPGQGYSPLHF.